This TCR beta chain derives from a study of cytomegalovirus exposure and HLA in healthy donors. A multiplex PCR was run with 60 Vbeta primers and 13 Jbeta primers. Only in-frame clones appear in the TCRdb table, and some are missing; sequencing was by immunoSEQ multiplex PCR. The data hold approximately 100,000 clones, with roughly 84% observed a single time. With regard to this clone: Within the sample, other DNA sequences also encode this same CDR3.

Germline-derived CDR1 and CDR2 are MGHRA and YSYEKL. CDR3 length: 16 amino acids. The trim removed 0 bases at V and 4 bases at J, leaving 4 bases unmatched. The receptor was derived from a woman between 18 and 29 years old in good health and CMV-seronegative. The chain has TRBV4-1 and TRBJ1-4; 8 bases match TRBD1. The specimen was PBMCs. CDR3 sequence: CASSQDRDRINEKLFF. Written as DNA, the CDR3 is TGCGCCAGCAGCCAAGACAGGGACAGGATTAATGAAAAACTGTTTTTT.